The text below deals with one T cell receptor (beta chain). Antigen specificity is unknown. While unrecorded immune exposures were likely, the donors were nominally healthy when sampled. These data come from a study of cytomegalovirus exposure and HLA in healthy donors. Points from the study as a whole: Cytomegalovirus status, reportedly, was diagnosed with high specificity and sensitivity by the classifier.

This CDR3 spans 13 amino acids. The germline V gene encodes CDR1 SNHLY and CDR2 FYNNEI. The V and J ends lost 6 bases and 6 bases, in that order; junction bases with no gene match: 5. In the PCR, 60 Vbeta and 13 Jbeta primers were used. Sequencing was performed with immunoSEQ multiplex PCR; in TCRdb, only in-frame clones are kept and a portion is missing. The table has hundreds of thousands of clones, 60% to 80% seen once. This sequence joins TRBV2 and TRBJ2-7; the match to TRBD2 covers 10 bases. Material for sequencing was PBMCs. This receptor was taken from a male donor in good health and CMV-seronegative. The CDR3 loop is CASRGIAGGEQYF. The DNA of the CDR3 is TGTGCCAGCAGGGGTATAGCGGGAGGCGAGCAGTACTTC.